The 5 T cell receptor beta chains reported below all come from one sample, sequenced in a study of cytomegalovirus exposure and HLA in healthy donors. The method was immunoSEQ multiplex PCR; TCRdb's version includes in-frame clones alone and lacks a portion of them. This table has roughly 150,000 clones, more than 85% appearing once. What was sequenced was PBMCs. The receptors here all came from a man younger than 30 in good health and CMV-seropositive.

This sequence joins TRBV27 and TRBJ1-5; TRBD1 agrees at 8 bases. J was trimmed by 5 bases and V by 4 bases; bases with no gene match: 7. The V gene's germline CDR1 is MNHEY and CDR2 SMNVEV (reference sequence). CDR3 length: 15 residues. The CDR3 reads CASSSSDRGYQPQHF. CDR3 nucleotides: TGTGCCAGCAGTTCATCAGACAGGGGCTATCAGCCCCAGCATTTT.

This chain uses TRBV2 with TRBJ2-2; no clear D. The CDR3 has 13 residues. Germline V gives CDR1 SNHLY, CDR2 FYNNEI. Trimming removed 6 bases at V and 4 bases at J, with 9 bases between. CDR3 sequence reads: CASRFSGTGELFF. The CDR3 nucleotides are TGTGCCAGCAGGTTTTCGGGCACCGGGGAGCTGTTTTTT. The full variable domain, its missing parts supplied by reference TRBV2 and TRBJ2-2, is EPEVTQTPSHQVTQMGQEVILRCVPISNHLYFYWYRQILGQKVEFLVSFYNNEISEKSEIFDDQFSVERPDGSNFTLKIRSTKLEDSAMYFCASRFSGTGELFFGEGSRLTVL.

The gene calls are TRBV5-1 and TRBJ1-1, with D possibly matching TRBD1 (5 bases). Trimming cost V 3 bases and J 3 bases, with 18 bases left between them. The germline V gene encodes CDR1 SGHRS and CDR2 YFSETQ. The CDR3 spans 16 residues. The CDR3 spells CASSSIPGNRDTEAFF. Written as DNA, the CDR3 is TGCGCCAGCAGCTCCATTCCAGGGAATCGGGACACTGAAGCTTTCTTT.

The chain uses TRBV28 and TRBJ2-5, with 7 bases identical to TRBD1. Germline CDR1 reads MDHEN; CDR2 reads SYDVKM. J lost 2 bases, V lost 5 bases, and 8 bases had no gene match. The CDR3 runs to 15 residues. CDR3 residues: CASSPLGQVQETQYF. CDR3 DNA: TGTGCCAGCAGTCCCCTCGGACAGGTTCAAGAGACCCAGTACTTC.

The chain recombines TRBV18 with TRBJ2-3; D gene unclear. The CDR3 has 13 amino acids. Germline V gene sequence: CDR1 KGHSH, CDR2 LQKENI. V was trimmed by 0 bases and J by 4 bases, leaving 5 bases between them. This CDR3 reads CASSPPSADTQYF. The CDR3 DNA follows: TGTGCCAGCTCACCACCGTCGGCAGATACGCAGTATTTT. Full variable domain (rest looked up from reference TRBV18 and TRBJ2-3): NAGVMQNPRHLVRRRGQEARLRCSPMKGHSHVYWYRQLPEEGLKFMVYLQKENIIDESGMPKERFSAEFPKEGPSILRIQQVVRGDSAAYFCASSPPSADTQYFGPGTRLTVL.